Following are 2 T cell receptor beta chains from one sample sequenced in a study of cytomegalovirus exposure and HLA in healthy donors. This PCR relied on a set of 60 Vbeta primers and 13 Jbeta primers. TCRdb's table, derived via immunoSEQ multiplex PCR, lists solely in-frame clones and lacks some. The sample consists of 150,000 to 250,000 clones, about four fifths of them appearing once. The specimen sequenced was PBMCs. The origin of the receptors is a girl aged 5-17 years in good health and CMV-seropositive.

The gene calls are TRBV6-5 and TRBJ2-3; D is possibly TRBD1 (5 bases). The germline CDR1 and CDR2 sequences are MNHEY and SVGAGI. V lost 6 bases and J lost 0, with 7 bases in between. The CDR3 extends over 13 amino acids. The CDR3 loop is CASRTASTDTQYF. CDR3 nucleotides: TGTGCCAGCAGGACAGCGAGCACAGATACGCAGTATTTT.

The gene calls are TRBV10-3 and TRBJ2-7; 8 nucleotides agree with TRBD1. Looked up from germline, CDR1 is ENHRY and CDR2 is SYGVKD. The ends lost 5 bases at V and 3 bases at J; junction bases unmatched: 3. The CDR3 consists of 13 residues. The CDR3 region has the DNA TGTGCCATCAGTCCGGGACAGGACTACGAGCAGTACTTC. Translating gives CAISPGQDYEQYF.